These 26 T cell receptor beta chains were all obtained from the same sample, sequenced in a study of vaccination effects on CD4 cells after COVID-19. The method was immunoSEQ multiplex PCR; TCRdb's version includes in-frame clones alone and lacks a portion of them. This sample carries under 20,000 clones, roughly four fifths of them seen once, and the ten largest clones take 16%. No cognate antigen is known for these TCRs. Antigen-specific CD4+ T cells were expanded with viral peptide pools in the ViraFEST assay before sequencing. Researchers isolated CD4+ T cells once less than 13 days of culture had elapsed. Documented for the person is a PCR-confirmed SARS-CoV-2 infection occurring between March and December 2020. The specimen was CD4+ T cells from PBMCs cultured with SARS-CoV-2 spike peptides, collected before COVID-19 vaccination. All receptors come from a human donor who had a prior SARS-CoV-2 infection.

Remarks on this clone: Germline is not matched at one junction end, which may reflect a read error. The chain links TRBV7-7 to TRBJ2-1; 11 bases fit TRBD2. CDR1 and CDR2 from the germline V gene are SSHAT and FNYEAQ (reference sequence). The CDR3 has 14 residues. The CDR3 here is CASSLAGGNNEQFF. The CDR3 region has the DNA TGTGCTAGCAGCTTAGCGGGAGGGAACAATGAGCAGTTCTTC.

This chain links TRBV13 with TRBJ2-1, with a possible D match to TRBD1 (6 bases). V lost 0 bases and J 1 base, leaving 16 bases between the germline ends. This CDR3 is built from 18 residues. Germline V gene lookup returns CDR1 PRHDT and CDR2 FYEKMQ (reference sequence). Here the CDR3 DNA reads TGTGCCAGCAGCTTAGGGTTCTGGGACACTAGATCCTACAATGAGCAGTTCTTC. Protein: CASSLGFWDTRSYNEQFF. The full variable domain, in which reference TRBV13 and TRBJ2-1 provide the parts outside the CDR3, is AAGVIQSPRHLIKEKRETATLKCYPIPRHDTVYWYQQGPGQDPQFLISFYEKMQSDKGSIPDRFSAQQFSDYHSELNMSSLELGDSALYFCASSLGFWDTRSYNEQFFGPGTRLTVL.

This clone was detected only a few times. This CDR3 reads CASSPPTGKAFF. In DNA form, the CDR3 reads TGTGCCAGCTCACCACCCACAGGGAAAGCTTTCTTT. This chain uses TRBV18 with TRBJ1-1; a weak D match, TRBD1 (6 bases). The CDR3 contains 12 residues. Looked up from germline, CDR1 is KGHSH and CDR2 is LQKENI. Between the trimmed V and J ends, which lost 0 bases and 9 bases, there was a span of 8 bases.

The chain is built from TRBV18 and TRBJ2-2; D possibly corresponds to TRBD2 (5 bases). CDR1 is KGHSH and CDR2 is LQKENI in the germline V gene. The length of the CDR3 is 16 residues. V lost 5 bases, J lost 9 bases, and 22 bases lay in between. CDR3: CASSTSVTDTGWELFF. In nucleotides, the CDR3 is TGTGCCAGCTCAACCTCGGTCACAGATACGGGATGGGAGCTGTTTTTT.

J is TRBJ2-3 and V is TRBV7-2, with 12 bases lining up with TRBD2. The CDR3 spans 16 residues. With 3 bases clipped from V and 1 base from J, the junction kept 2 bases outside the gene matches. Germline V lookup: CDR1 SGHTA, CDR2 FQGNSA. CDR3 nucleotide sequence: TGTGCCAGCAGCTTCCGACTAGCGGGAGGCACAGATACGCAGTATTTT. Its translation: CASSFRLAGGTDTQYF.

Written as DNA, the CDR3 is TGTGCCAGTAGTACCCTGGACAGTTCCACTGAAGCTTTCTTT. Translation gives CASSTLDSSTEAFF. This rearrangement joins TRBV19 to TRBJ1-1, with D perhaps matching TRBD1 (6 bases). Looked up from germline, CDR1 is LNHDA and CDR2 is SQIVND (reference sequence). This CDR3 region has 14 residues. The V end was cut by 4 bases, the J end by 4 bases, with 13 bases between. Variable domain in full (rest from reference TRBV19 and TRBJ1-1): DGGITQSPKYLFRKEGQNVTLSCEQNLNHDAMYWYRQDPGQGLRLIYYSQIVNDFQKGDIAEGYSVSREKKESFPLTVTSAQKNPTAFYLCASSTLDSSTEAFFGQGTRLTVV.

In DNA form, the CDR3 reads TGTGCCAGCAAAGGATCCGGAAACACCATATATTTT. This sequence encodes CASKGSGNTIYF. V is TRBV6-5 and J is TRBJ1-3; unclear D gene. This CDR3 region has 12 residues. The V gene lost 7 bases and the J gene lost 4 bases, with 8 bases spanning the gap. From germline, CDR1 is MNHEY and CDR2 SVGAGI.

The CDR3: CAWGPWTRSSSYNEQFF. The CDR3 nucleotides read TGTGCCTGGGGACCTTGGACTAGATCGAGCTCCTACAATGAGCAGTTCTTC. The chain has TRBV30 and TRBJ2-1, with 7 bases that match TRBD2. The CDR3 is made up of 17 amino acids. V shed 5 bases and J 0 bases; nucleotides not matched to a gene: 13. In germline, CDR1 is GTSNPN, CDR2 SVGIG (reference sequence).

The chain has TRBV6-5 and TRBJ2-6; no definite D call. The CDR3 extends over 13 amino acids. V was shortened by 8 bases and J by 3 bases, with 8 bases between the two germline ends. CDR1 is MNHEY, CDR2 SVGAGI, per germline. CDR3 bases: TGTGCCAGCTCGGTGGGTGGGGCCAACGTCCTGACTTTC. Residues: CASSVGGANVLTF.

This chain joins TRBV6-5 and TRBJ1-1; weak D call: TRBD1 (5 bases). Germline lookup yields CDR1 MNHEY and CDR2 SVGAGI. This CDR3 has 15 amino acids. V lost 1 base to trimming and J lost 1 base, with 10 bases between them. The DNA of the CDR3 is TGTGCCAGCAGTTACTTCGGCAGGGCGAACACTGAAGCTTTCTTT. Translation: CASSYFGRANTEAFF.

V and J are TRBV9 and TRBJ1-4, with D perhaps TRBD1 (6 bases). Germline assignment: CDR1 SGDLS and CDR2 YYNGEE. The CDR3 covers 18 residues. The germline V and J ends were trimmed by 4 bases and 0 bases, with 19 bases remaining between them. CDR3 in amino acids: CASSSPRGPLATNEKLFF. The CDR3 DNA sequence: TGTGCCAGCAGCTCCCCCAGGGGTCCCCTGGCAACTAATGAAAAACTGTTTTTT.

The rearrangement links TRBV4-3 to TRBJ1-2; TRBD1 might be the D (5 bases). Trimming removed 0 bases from V and 4 bases from J, with 15 bases in between. There are 16 residues in the CDR3. Per germline, CDR1 LGHNA and CDR2 YSLEER. DNA for the CDR3: TGCGCCAGCAGCCAAGATGGGGGGGAACGGAGCTATGGCTACACCTTC. Translation: CASSQDGGERSYGYTF.

The V gene is TRBV4-1, the J gene TRBJ2-5; 9 bases line up with TRBD2. Germline CDR1 is MGHRA and CDR2 is YSYEKL. V gave up 4 bases and J gave up 0 bases; unmatched junction bases: 12. The CDR3 spans 18 residues. CDR3 residues: CASSLIYGGRADQETQYF. CDR3 in DNA: TGCGCCAGCAGCCTAATCTACGGCGGGAGGGCCGACCAAGAGACCCAGTACTTC.

This chain uses TRBV6-2 or TRBV6-3 with TRBJ2-7; D unclear. Germline CDR1 is MNHEY and CDR2 is SVGEGT. CDR3 length: 12 amino acids. Trimming cost V 2 bases and J 4 bases, with 6 bases left between them. Here the CDR3 reads CASSYLRYEQYF. The CDR3 DNA reads TGTGCCAGCAGTTACCTAAGATACGAGCAGTACTTC.

This clone was seen just once. The chain combines TRBV5-1 with TRBJ2-3; 15 bases line up with TRBD2. The length of the CDR3 is 17 residues. V lost 4 bases to trimming and J lost 5 bases; unmatched junction nucleotides: 8. The germline V gene encodes CDR1 SGHRS and CDR2 YFSETQ. In nucleotides, the CDR3 is TGCGCCAGCAGCACCGGACTAGCGGGGGGGCGTGGAGATACGCAGTATTTT. Translating gives CASSTGLAGGRGDTQYF. The variable domain in full, completed from reference TRBV5-1 and TRBJ2-3, reads KAGVTQTPRYLIKTRGQQVTLSCSPISGHRSVSWYQQTPGQGLQFLFEYFSETQRNKGNFPGRFSGRQFSNSRSEMNVSTLELGDSALYLCASSTGLAGGRGDTQYFGPGTRLTVL.

The chain has TRBV7-9 and TRBJ2-5; D may be TRBD2 (6 bases). This CDR3 spans 13 amino acids. Germline CDR1 SEHNR, CDR2 FQNEAQ (reference sequence). The V end was cut by 1 base, the J end by 5 bases, with 8 bases between. CDR3 in amino acids: CASSLVGGETQYF. The CDR3 DNA is TGTGCCAGCAGCTTAGTTGGGGGGGAGACCCAGTACTTC.

Here the CDR3 DNA reads TGTGCCAGCAGCTTGGGATTTAGCAATCAGCCCCAGCATTTT. Amino acid sequence: CASSLGFSNQPQHF. The rearrangement uses TRBV7-2 and TRBJ1-5, with unresolved D. Germline V gene sequence: CDR1 SGHTA, CDR2 FQGNSA. This CDR3 contains 14 residues. Trimming stripped 3 bases from V and 0 bases from J, with 6 bases between.

This clone appeared a single time. V is TRBV12-3 or TRBV12-4 and J is TRBJ1-5, with unresolved D. The V and J ends lost 3 bases and 5 bases respectively, with 8 bases between them. The CDR3 is made up of 13 amino acids. The CDR3 DNA is TGTGCCAGCAGTTTTTCCGCACATCAGCCCCAGCATTTT. Translation gives CASSFSAHQPQHF.

The chain is built from TRBV28 and TRBJ2-7; 8 bases agree with TRBD2. The trim removed 10 bases at V and 2 bases at J, leaving 7 bases unmatched. Germline V gene data show CDR1 as MDHEN and CDR2 as SYDVKM. The CDR3 loop spans 13 amino acids. DNA for the CDR3: TGTGCCATTTCGCGAGCGGGAGCCTACGAGCAGTACTTC. It yields the protein CAISRAGAYEQYF. The full variable domain, in which reference TRBV28 and TRBJ2-7 provide the parts outside the CDR3, is DVKVTQSSRYLVKRTGEKVFLECVQDMDHENMFWYRQDPGLGLRLIYFSYDVKMKEKGDIPEGYSVSREKKERFSLILESASTNQTSMYLCAISRAGAYEQYFGPGTRLTVT.

The chain recombines TRBV11-2 with TRBJ1-2, with D perhaps matching TRBD1 (5 bases). Germline assignment: CDR1 SGHAT and CDR2 FQNNGV. The CDR3 length is 15 residues. V lost 0 bases and J lost 7, with 15 bases in between. The CDR3 region has the DNA TGTGCCAGCAGCTTAGAACCCGCGGGGGATTTTGGCTACACCTTC. Translation: CASSLEPAGDFGYTF.

The rearrangement links TRBV19 to TRBJ1-3; no reliable D call. Germline V gene data show CDR1 as LNHDA and CDR2 as SQIVND (reference sequence). The CDR3 covers 14 residues. Trimming left V 7 bases short and J 0 bases short, with 10 bases between. The CDR3 DNA follows: TGTGCCAGTAAAGACGGGAGCTCTGGAAACACCATATATTTT. It encodes CASKDGSSGNTIYF.

The gene calls are TRBV3-1 (or the pseudogene TRBV3-2) and TRBJ2-3; D remains ambiguous. Germline V CDR1 and CDR2: LGHDT, YNNKEL (reference sequence). This CDR3 region has 16 residues. The germline V and J ends were trimmed by 2 bases and 2 bases, with 14 bases remaining between them. The DNA for the CDR3 is TGTGCCAGCAGCCAATTTCTGCTACCTAACACAGATACGCAGTATTTT. This encodes CASSQFLLPNTDTQYF.

The sample holds one count of this clone. The chain links TRBV7-3 to TRBJ2-7, with 8 bases identical to TRBD1. From germline, CDR1 is SGHTA and CDR2 FQGTGA. The CDR3 contains 15 residues. Trimming removed 5 bases from V and 3 bases from J; junction bases left unmatched: 9. The CDR3 nucleotides read TGTGCCAGCAGCCTAAATCCCGGGACAGGCTACGAGCAGTACTTC. It yields the protein CASSLNPGTGYEQYF.

This clone has just a few counts. This sequence joins TRBV2 and TRBJ2-2, with D perhaps assigned TRBD1 or TRBD2 (6 bases each). This CDR3 contains 14 residues. Trimming took 4 bases from V and 4 from J, leaving 10 bases between them. The germline V gene encodes CDR1 SNHLY and CDR2 FYNNEI. In DNA form, the CDR3 reads TGTGCCAGCAGTGTGTCGGGGGCCACCGGGGAGCTGTTTTTT. Protein product: CASSVSGATGELFF.

The chain links TRBV3-1 (or the pseudogene TRBV3-2) to TRBJ1-2; D not certain. Deletions cut 1 base from V and 5 bases from J, with 5 bases between. CDR1 and CDR2 from the germline V gene are LGHDT and YNNKEL (reference sequence). The CDR3 runs to 12 residues. The CDR3: CASSQAAYGYTF. For the CDR3, the DNA is TGTGCCAGCAGCCAAGCTGCGTATGGCTACACCTTC.

This clone has only a few counts. The chain carries TRBV7-9 and TRBJ2-3; possibly TRBD2 for D (5 bases). Trimming stripped 5 bases from V and 2 bases from J, with 8 bases between. The CDR3 length is 13 residues. Looked up from germline, CDR1 is SEHNR and CDR2 is FQNEAQ (reference sequence). CDR3 bases: TGTGCCAGCAGCCGCGGACTCACAGATACGCAGTATTTT. Encoded protein: CASSRGLTDTQYF. Based on the CDR3 plus reference TRBV7-9 and TRBJ2-3, the full variable domain is DTGVSQNPRHKITKRGQNVTFRCDPISEHNRLYWYRQTLGQGPEFLTYFQNEAQLEKSRLLSDRFSAERPKGSFSTLEIQRTEQGDSAMYLCASSRGLTDTQYFGPGTRLTVL.